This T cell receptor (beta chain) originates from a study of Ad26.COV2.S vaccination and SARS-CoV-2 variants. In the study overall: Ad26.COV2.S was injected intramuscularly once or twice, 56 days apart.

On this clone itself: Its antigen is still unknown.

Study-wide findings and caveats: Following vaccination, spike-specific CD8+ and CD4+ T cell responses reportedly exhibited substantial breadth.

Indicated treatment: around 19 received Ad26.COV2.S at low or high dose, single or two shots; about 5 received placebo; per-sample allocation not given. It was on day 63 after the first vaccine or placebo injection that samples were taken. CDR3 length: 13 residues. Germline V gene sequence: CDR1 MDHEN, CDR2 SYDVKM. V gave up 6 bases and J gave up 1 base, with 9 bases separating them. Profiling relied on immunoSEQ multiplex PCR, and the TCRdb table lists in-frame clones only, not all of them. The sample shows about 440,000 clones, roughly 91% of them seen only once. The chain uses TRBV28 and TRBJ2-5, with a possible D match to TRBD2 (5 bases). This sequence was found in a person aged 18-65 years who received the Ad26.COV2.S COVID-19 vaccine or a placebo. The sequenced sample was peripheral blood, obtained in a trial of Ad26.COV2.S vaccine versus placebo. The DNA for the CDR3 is TGTGCCAGCAGAGGCGGGCCCCAAGAGACCCAGTACTTC. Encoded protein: CASRGGPQETQYF.